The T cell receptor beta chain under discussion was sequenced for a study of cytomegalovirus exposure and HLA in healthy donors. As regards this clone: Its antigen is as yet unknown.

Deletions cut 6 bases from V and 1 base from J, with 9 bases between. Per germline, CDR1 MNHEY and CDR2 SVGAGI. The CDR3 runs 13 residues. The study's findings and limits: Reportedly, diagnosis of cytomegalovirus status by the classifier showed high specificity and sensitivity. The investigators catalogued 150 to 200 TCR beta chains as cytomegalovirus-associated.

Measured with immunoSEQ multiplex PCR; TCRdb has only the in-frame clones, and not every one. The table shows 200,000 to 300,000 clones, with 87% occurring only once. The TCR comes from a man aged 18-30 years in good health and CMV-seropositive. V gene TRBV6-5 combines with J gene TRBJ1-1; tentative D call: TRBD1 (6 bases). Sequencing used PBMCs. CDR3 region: CASRGGQNTEAFF. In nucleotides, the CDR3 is TGTGCCAGCAGAGGGGGACAGAACACTGAAGCTTTCTTT.